This entry describes one T cell receptor (beta chain). Researchers ran the assay at a deep level. Original handling: Junction-only sequences produced by ImmunoSEQ had no quality scores, so filtering differed. Assay used: immunoSEQ multiplex PCR; TCRdb lists only in-frame clones, some missing. V, J and clone size were drawn from that table, and D and trimming were deduced from the DNA. The profile shows under 1,100,000 clones, roughly 74% of them singletons. CD45RA-negative memory and CD45RA+ naive subsets were split from the CD4+ cells. This sample was included in a study of shared clonotypes between healthy human individuals. CDR1 is MDHEN and CDR2 is SYDVKM in the germline V gene. V was trimmed by 5 bases and J by 7 bases, leaving 15 bases between them. The CDR3 length is 14 residues.

The sequencing input was memory CD4+ T cells from PBMCs. Subset specified: CD45RA-negative fraction. The sequence was obtained from a man younger than 35 in good health. Some clones in this sample may be carry-over from other donors' samples. The chain carries TRBV28 and TRBJ1-5, with D possibly matching TRBD1 (5 bases). CDR3 residues: CASSATGGGQPQHF. CDR3 coding DNA: TGTGCCAGCAGTGCCACAGGAGGAGGACAGCCCCAGCATTTT.